One and the same sample provided the 25 T cell receptor beta chains below, sequenced in a study of CD8+ T cells in alopecia areata. Sequencing templates came from extracted RNA that was reverse transcribed into cDNA. This table comes from immunoSEQ multiplex PCR, and its TCRdb copy is limited to in-frame clones, with some not included. This table holds 270,000 or so clones, 58% found once. Treatment of the sample: oral pan-JAK inhibitor, 5-10 mg twice daily. This sample comprised CD4+ T cells sorted from blood, obtained at week 24, from a patient treated with tofacitinib. The source of these receptors is a human donor with alopecia areata.

The chain employs TRBV30 and TRBJ1-2, with D unresolved. V lost 0 bases to trimming and J lost 3 bases, with 17 bases between them. The CDR3 spans 16 residues. Germline V CDR1 and CDR2: GTSNPN, SVGIG (reference sequence). The CDR3 loop is CAWSVVYNRRHYGYTF. The CDR3 DNA is TGTGCCTGGAGTGTGGTTTACAATCGCCGGCACTATGGCTACACCTTC.

This chain uses TRBV7-9 with TRBJ2-5; the D is unclear. The CDR3 totals 13 residues. V lost 0 bases and J lost 5, with 7 bases in between. Germline-derived CDR1 and CDR2 are SEHNR and FQNEAQ (reference sequence). The CDR3 DNA reads as TGTGCCAGCAGCTTAGCGACTGGGGAGACCCAGTACTTC. It specifies CASSLATGETQYF.

The chain combines TRBV7-2 with TRBJ2-1; D is uncertain. Germline V CDR1 and CDR2: SGHTA, FQGNSA. There are 15 residues in the CDR3. V dropped 5 bases and J dropped 0 bases, with 11 bases sitting between them. DNA of the CDR3: TGTGCCAGCAGCCGGACGGTGAGCTCCTACAATGAGCAGTTCTTC. This sequence encodes CASSRTVSSYNEQFF.

The chain combines TRBV30 with TRBJ2-7; D remains ambiguous. V was pared by 1 base and J by 0 bases, with 10 bases between. The CDR3 length is 14 residues. The germline gives CDR1 GTSNPN, CDR2 SVGIG (reference sequence). The CDR3 DNA follows: TGTGCCTGGAGTGGACAACCGAGCTCCTACGAGCAGTACTTC. Amino acid sequence: CAWSGQPSSYEQYF. The whole variable domain, remainder taken from reference TRBV30 and TRBJ2-7, is SQTIHQWPATLVQPVGSPLSLECTVEGTSNPNLYWYRQAAGRGLQLLFYSVGIGQISSEVPQNLSASRPQDRQFILSSKKLLLSDSGFYLCAWSGQPSSYEQYFGPGTRLTVT.

There are a few counts of this clone. The sample carries other DNA sequences with the same CDR3. This chain's CDR3 is CAWSSDGYNEQFF. CDR3 in DNA: TGTGCCTGGAGCTCCGATGGGTACAATGAGCAGTTCTTC. This chain joins TRBV30 and TRBJ2-1; D is undetermined. In germline, CDR1 is GTSNPN, CDR2 SVGIG (reference sequence). The CDR3 consists of 13 residues. Trimming took 3 bases from V and 4 from J, leaving 10 bases between them.

The chain combines TRBV6-5 with TRBJ1-2; D gene ambiguous. The CDR3 extends over 15 amino acids. Germline-derived CDR1 and CDR2 are MNHEY and SVGAGI. Trimming removed 0 bases from V and 0 bases from J, with 8 bases in between. The CDR3: CASSYSPEPNYGYTF. The CDR3 DNA follows: TGTGCCAGCAGTTACTCGCCAGAACCTAACTATGGCTACACCTTC.

Remarks on this clone: The same CDR3 can be traced to other DNA sequences in this sample. V gene TRBV30 combines with J gene TRBJ1-1; D is ambiguous. The CDR3 totals 13 residues. The V gene's germline CDR1 is GTSNPN and CDR2 SVGIG (reference sequence). V lost 0 bases and J lost 0, with 5 bases in between. Here the CDR3 reads CAWSVSVNTEAFF. CDR3 nucleotide sequence: TGTGCCTGGAGTGTATCTGTGAACACTGAAGCTTTCTTT.

CDR3 in amino acids: CASSQRTGEAETQYF. The CDR3 DNA follows: TGCGCCAGCAGCCAGCGGACAGGGGAGGCGGAGACCCAGTACTTC. The chain links TRBV4-1 to TRBJ2-5, with TRBD1 matching 9 bases. Trimming removed 3 bases from V and 5 bases from J; junction bases left unmatched: 7. Germline values: CDR1 MGHRA, CDR2 YSYEKL. The CDR3 is made up of 15 amino acids.

As DNA, the CDR3 is TGCAGCGTTGGGAGACTAGCGGTGCGAGAGACCCAGTACTTC. This translates into CSVGRLAVRETQYF. The V call is TRBV29-1, the J call TRBJ2-5; TRBD2 aligns across 9 bases. CDR1 is SQVTM, CDR2 ANQGSEA, per germline. This CDR3 comprises 14 residues. V trimming: 4 bases; J trimming: 4 bases; junction bases outside the gene matches: 7.

This clone came up once. The chain couples TRBV15 to TRBJ1-2, with D possibly being TRBD1 (5 bases). The CDR3 sequence is 14 residues long. Trimming stripped 0 bases from V and 6 bases from J, with 11 bases between. The germline V gene encodes CDR1 LNHNV and CDR2 YYDKDF (reference sequence). Here the CDR3 reads CATSRDKGGDGYTF. CDR3 nucleotides: TGTGCCACCAGCAGAGATAAGGGAGGGGATGGCTACACCTTC.

There are a few counts of this clone. This chain joins TRBV28 and TRBJ2-3; possible D gene TRBD1, 6 bases. Trimming left V 7 bases short and J 2 bases short, with 16 bases between. Germline V gene data show CDR1 as MDHEN and CDR2 as SYDVKM. The CDR3 has 15 amino acids. The CDR3 protein is CASNLIQGFTDTQYF. Here the CDR3 DNA reads TGTGCCAGCAATCTTATACAGGGCTTCACAGATACGCAGTATTTT.

CDR3 loop: CASSPRGQGIGGNTEAFF. The CDR3 nucleotides read TGCGCCAGCAGCCCACGGGGACAGGGGATTGGCGGGAACACTGAAGCTTTCTTT. The chain employs TRBV5-1 and TRBJ1-1; 10 bases agree with TRBD1. The CDR3 contains 18 residues. Germline CDR1 SGHRS, CDR2 YFSETQ. The V segment lost 4 bases and the J segment 1 base; nucleotides outside the gene matches: 13.

The sample holds a few counts of this clone. The V gene is TRBV29-1, the J gene TRBJ2-7, with a tentative D call TRBD1 (6 bases). This CDR3 contains 14 residues. Trimming removed 4 bases at V and 11 bases at J, with 24 bases between. Germline CDR1 and CDR2: SQVTM and ANQGSEA. As DNA, the CDR3 is TGCAGCGTTGGGGGGCCTGGGCAGGGATCGAGGGAGTACTTC. Amino acids: CSVGGPGQGSREYF.

This clone was recorded a few times. The chain couples TRBV4-2 to TRBJ2-2; weak D call: TRBD1 (6 bases). Per the germline V gene, CDR1 is LGHNA and CDR2 is YNFKEQ. V lost 4 bases to trimming and J lost 5 bases, with 14 bases between them. This CDR3 is 15 amino acids long. The CDR3 region has the DNA TGTGCCAGCAGCCCGCCGGGACAAAATACCGGGGAGCTGTTTTTT. Residues: CASSPPGQNTGELFF.

The DNA of the CDR3 is TGTGCCAGCAGTTCTCAGGGGAAATCCTATAATTCACCCCTCCACTTT. It translates to CASSSQGKSYNSPLHF. The rearrangement joins TRBV2 to TRBJ1-6, with D tentatively TRBD1 (6 bases). V lost 5 bases, J lost 1 base, and 12 bases lay in between. The germline V gene has CDR1 SNHLY and CDR2 FYNNEI. CDR3 length: 16 amino acids.

The chain employs TRBV7-2 and TRBJ2-6; unclear D gene. Germline CDR1 reads SGHTA; CDR2 reads FQGNSA. The CDR3 is 14 amino acids. Trimming removed 1 base at V and 2 bases at J, with 3 bases between. The CDR3 DNA is TGTGCCAGCAGCTTAGAGGCTGGGGCCAACGTCCTGACTTTC. This translates into CASSLEAGANVLTF. The full variable domain, rest sourced from reference TRBV7-2 and TRBJ2-6, is GAGVSQSPSNKVTEKGKDVELRCDPISGHTALYWYRQSLGQGLEFLIYFQGNSAPDKSGLPSDRFSAERTGGSVSTLTIQRTQQEDSAVYLCASSLEAGANVLTFGAGSRLTVL.

This clone was seen a few times. The chain is built from TRBV29-1 and TRBJ2-3; 8 nucleotides agree with TRBD2. The V gene's germline CDR1 is SQVTM and CDR2 ANQGSEA. V lost 3 bases and J lost 2; bases outside the gene matches: 4. The CDR3 extends over 14 amino acids. CDR3 sequence (DNA): TGCAGCGTTGACGGGGGGGCCCTCACAGATACGCAGTATTTT. This translates into CSVDGGALTDTQYF.

The V gene is TRBV30, the J gene TRBJ1-2; the match to TRBD1 covers 7 bases. Per germline, CDR1 GTSNPN and CDR2 SVGIG (reference sequence). The CDR3 runs to 15 residues. Trimming cost V 3 bases and J 1 base; bases outside gene matches: 8. This CDR3 is CAWSRDRTINYGYTF. The CDR3 DNA follows: TGTGCCTGGAGCCGGGACAGAACCATTAACTATGGCTACACCTTC.

This clone has a handful of counts. The chain links TRBV7-2 to TRBJ1-5, with 7 bases that match TRBD1. Losses at the gene ends were 5 bases for V and 8 bases for J; bases not matched to a gene: 12. CDR3 length: 15 amino acids. CDR1 and CDR2 from the germline V gene are SGHTA and FQGNSA. DNA for the CDR3: TGTGCCAGCAGCCCGAGTCCAGGGGGACGGGAGCCCCAGCATTTT. It specifies CASSPSPGGREPQHF.

J is TRBJ2-2 and V is TRBV29-1, with 10 bases matching TRBD1. After removal of 8 bases from V and 4 bases from J, the junction contained 7 bases not matched to a gene. The CDR3 consists of 14 residues. Germline CDR1 SQVTM, CDR2 ANQGSEA. The CDR3 DNA sequence: TGCAGCACCCGGGGACAGGGGATCACCGGGGAGCTGTTTTTT. Translating it yields CSTRGQGITGELFF.

This clone was seen a handful of times. This chain joins TRBV10-3 and TRBJ2-1; D might be TRBD2 (6 bases). This CDR3 contains 14 residues. CDR1 ENHRY and CDR2 SYGVKD come from the germline V gene. V lost 11 bases and J lost 11, with 25 bases in between. This CDR3 is CAAGGYGDLPKQFF. The CDR3 coding sequence is TGTGCCGCCGGGGGATACGGAGACCTCCCCAAGCAGTTCTTC.

On this clone itself: This sample also contains other DNA sequences that code for the same CDR3. The gene calls are TRBV29-1 and TRBJ1-2; the D is unclear. This CDR3 is 11 amino acids long. Between the trimmed V and J ends, which lost 3 bases and 2 bases, there was a span of 4 bases. Germline V gene data show CDR1 as SQVTM and CDR2 as ANQGSEA. CDR3 amino acids: CSVEYNYGYTF. The DNA for the CDR3 is TGCAGCGTTGAGTACAACTATGGCTACACCTTC.

The V gene is TRBV19, the J gene TRBJ2-7, with 8 bases that match TRBD1. Trimming cost V 9 bases and J 2 bases; bases outside gene matches: 3. The CDR3 length is 12 residues. Germline V gene sequence: CDR1 LNHDA, CDR2 SQIVND (reference sequence). CDR3 region: CARADRAYEQYF. The CDR3, as DNA: TGTGCCAGGGCGGACAGGGCCTACGAGCAGTACTTC. The whole variable domain, filled in from reference TRBV19 and TRBJ2-7, reads DGGITQSPKYLFRKEGQNVTLSCEQNLNHDAMYWYRQDPGQGLRLIYYSQIVNDFQKGDIAEGYSVSREKKESFPLTVTSAQKNPTAFYLCARADRAYEQYFGPGTRLTVT.

V and J are TRBV9 and TRBJ1-2; possible D gene TRBD1, 5 bases. CDR1 SGDLS and CDR2 YYNGEE come from the germline V gene. The V gene lost 0 bases and the J gene lost 8 bases, with 23 bases spanning the gap. CDR3 size: 17 residues. CDR3 nucleotide sequence: TGTGCCAGCAGCGTAGCTGAGACAGTGGGAAAAGATGACGGCTACACCTTC. Its translation is CASSVAETVGKDDGYTF.

This chain joins TRBV4-2 and TRBJ1-5, with D perhaps TRBD1 (5 bases). The germline V gene has CDR1 LGHNA and CDR2 YNFKEQ. Between the trimmed V and J ends, which lost 0 bases and 12 bases, there was a span of 15 bases. This CDR3 has 14 amino acids. This chain's CDR3 is CASSQDWGTGGQHF. The CDR3 DNA follows: TGTGCCAGCAGCCAAGATTGGGGGACGGGAGGCCAGCATTTT.